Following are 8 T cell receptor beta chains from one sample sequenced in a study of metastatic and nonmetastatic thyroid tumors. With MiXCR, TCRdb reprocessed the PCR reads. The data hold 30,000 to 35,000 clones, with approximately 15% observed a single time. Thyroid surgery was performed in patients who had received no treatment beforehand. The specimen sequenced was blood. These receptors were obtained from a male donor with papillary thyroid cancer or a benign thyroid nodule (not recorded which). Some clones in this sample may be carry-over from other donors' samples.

The CDR3, as DNA: TGCAGTGCTAGATTCGCAGGGGACGCATATGGCTACACCTTC. Protein: CSARFAGDAYGYTF. This rearrangement joins TRBV20-1 to TRBJ1-2; TRBD1 is a possible D gene (6 bases). This CDR3 spans 14 amino acids. CDR1 and CDR2 from the germline V gene are DFQATT and SNEGSKA (reference sequence). V lost 2 bases and J lost 5, with 15 bases in between.

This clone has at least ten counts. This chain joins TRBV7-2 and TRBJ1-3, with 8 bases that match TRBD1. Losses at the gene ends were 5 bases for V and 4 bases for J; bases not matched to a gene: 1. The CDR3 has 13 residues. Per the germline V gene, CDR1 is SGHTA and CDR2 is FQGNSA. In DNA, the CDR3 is TGTGCCAGCAGCCGGACAGGGGGAAACACCATATATTTT. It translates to CASSRTGGNTIYF.

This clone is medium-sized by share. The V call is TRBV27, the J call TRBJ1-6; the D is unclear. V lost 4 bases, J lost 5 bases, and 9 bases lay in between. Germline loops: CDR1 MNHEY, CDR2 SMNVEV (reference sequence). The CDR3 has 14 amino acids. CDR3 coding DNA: TGTGCCAGCAGTTGGTCGGCAGATAATTCACCCCTCCACTTT. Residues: CASSWSADNSPLHF.

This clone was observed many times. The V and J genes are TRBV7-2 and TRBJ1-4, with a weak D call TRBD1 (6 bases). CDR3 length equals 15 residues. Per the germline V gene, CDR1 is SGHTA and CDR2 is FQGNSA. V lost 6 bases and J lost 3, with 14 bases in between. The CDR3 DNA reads TGTGCCAGCAGTCTACAGGGACGTTCTAATGAAAAACTGTTTTTT. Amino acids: CASSLQGRSNEKLFF.

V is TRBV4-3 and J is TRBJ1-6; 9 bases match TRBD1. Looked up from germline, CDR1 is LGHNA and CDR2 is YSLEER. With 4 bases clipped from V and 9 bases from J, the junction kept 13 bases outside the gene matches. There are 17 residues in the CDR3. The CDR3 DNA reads TGCGCCAGCAGCCCATCCTTTGGGACAGGGTTTACTTCACCCCTCCACTTT. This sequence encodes CASSPSFGTGFTSPLHF.

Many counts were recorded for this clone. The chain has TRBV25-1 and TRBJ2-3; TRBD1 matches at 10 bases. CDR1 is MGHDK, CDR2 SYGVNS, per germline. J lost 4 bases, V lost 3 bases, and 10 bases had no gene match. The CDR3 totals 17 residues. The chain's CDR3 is CASSEGQGRGASDTQYF. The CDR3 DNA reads TGTGCCAGCAGTGAGGGACAGGGGCGAGGGGCCTCAGATACGCAGTATTTT.

The CDR3: CATSIDLRSSGNTGELFF. The CDR3 DNA is TGTGCCACCAGCATAGATCTACGTTCTAGTGGTAACACCGGGGAGCTGTTTTTT. V gene TRBV15 combines with J gene TRBJ2-2; no clear D. Trimming took 4 bases from V and 2 from J, leaving 20 bases between them. This CDR3 has 18 residues. CDR1 and CDR2 (germline): LNHNV, YYDKDF (reference sequence).

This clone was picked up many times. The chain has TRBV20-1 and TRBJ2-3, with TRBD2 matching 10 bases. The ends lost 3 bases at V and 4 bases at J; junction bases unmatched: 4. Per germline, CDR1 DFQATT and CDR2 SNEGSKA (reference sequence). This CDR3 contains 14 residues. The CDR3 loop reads CSASVAGGSDTQYF. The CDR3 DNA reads TGCAGTGCTAGTGTAGCGGGAGGATCAGATACGCAGTATTTT.